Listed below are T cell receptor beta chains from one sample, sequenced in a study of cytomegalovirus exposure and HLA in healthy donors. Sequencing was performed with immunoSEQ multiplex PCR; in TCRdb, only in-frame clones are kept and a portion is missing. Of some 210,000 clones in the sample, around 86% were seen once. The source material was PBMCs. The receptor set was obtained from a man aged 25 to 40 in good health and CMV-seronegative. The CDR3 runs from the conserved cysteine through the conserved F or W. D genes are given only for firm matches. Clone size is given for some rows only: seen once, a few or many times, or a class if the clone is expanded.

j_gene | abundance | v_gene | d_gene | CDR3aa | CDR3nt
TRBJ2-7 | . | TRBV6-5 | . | CASRETVSGSEQYF | TGTGCCAGCAGAGAGACAGTATCAGGGTCCGAGCAGTACTTC
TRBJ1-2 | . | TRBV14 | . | CASSQQGPLYGYTF | TGTGCCAGCAGCCAACAGGGCCCTCTCTATGGCTACACCTTC
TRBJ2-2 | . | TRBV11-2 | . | CASSFNIGNTGELFF | TGTGCCAGCAGCTTCAATATTGGCAACACCGGGGAGCTGTTTTTT
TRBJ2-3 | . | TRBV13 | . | CASSPRRDSTDTQYF | TGTGCCAGCAGCCCCCGGAGGGATAGCACAGATACGCAGTATTTT
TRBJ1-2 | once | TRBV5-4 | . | CASRTGTSSGYTF | TGTGCCAGCAGGACCGGGACATCGAGTGGCTACACCTTC
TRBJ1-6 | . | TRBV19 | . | CASSTLSSPLHF | TGTGCCAGTAGTACTCTATCTTCACCCCTCCACTTT
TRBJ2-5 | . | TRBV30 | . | CAWSFGTNQETQYF | TGTGCCTGGAGTTTTGGCACCAACCAAGAGACCCAGTACTTC
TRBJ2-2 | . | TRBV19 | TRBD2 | CASTQPRLAGLNTGELFF | TGTGCCAGTACTCAGCCGCGACTAGCGGGTCTTAACACCGGGGAGCTGTTTTTT
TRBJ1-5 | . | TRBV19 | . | CASSLPRQPQHF | TGTGCCAGTAGTCTCCCTCGGCAGCCCCAGCATTTT
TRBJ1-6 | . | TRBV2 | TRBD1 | CASSRNDRVRSPLHF | TGTGCCAGCAGTCGGAATGACAGGGTACGCTCACCCCTCCACTTT
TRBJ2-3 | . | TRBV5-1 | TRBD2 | CASSLQSTSGSIDTQYF | TGCGCCAGCAGCTTGCAATCGACTAGCGGGAGCATAGATACGCAGTATTTT
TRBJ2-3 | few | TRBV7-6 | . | CASSLEPMITDTQYF | TGTGCCAGCAGCTTAGAGCCGATGATCACAGATACGCAGTATTTT
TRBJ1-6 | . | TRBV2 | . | CASRVSGDRNSPLHF | TGTGCCAGCAGGGTTTCAGGGGACCGGAATTCACCCCTCCACTTT
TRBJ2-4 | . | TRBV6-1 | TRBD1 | CASRYPGTGNDIQYF | TGTGCCAGCAGGTACCCCGGGACAGGGAATGACATTCAGTACTTC
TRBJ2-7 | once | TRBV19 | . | CASSTPGQSTGQYF | TGTGCCAGTAGTACACCAGGACAGTCTACGGGGCAGTACTTC
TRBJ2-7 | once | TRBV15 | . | CATSREGRGTPLSYEQYF | TGTGCCACCAGCAGAGAGGGTAGGGGGACGCCACTCTCCTACGAGCAGTACTTC
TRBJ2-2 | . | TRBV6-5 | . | CASSSEMTGELFF | TGTGCCAGCAGTTCGGAGATGACCGGGGAGCTGTTTTTT
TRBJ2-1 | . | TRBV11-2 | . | CASSPEILRGEQFF | TGTGCCAGCAGCCCAGAGATTTTACGGGGTGAGCAGTTCTTC
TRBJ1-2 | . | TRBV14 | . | CASSQDGRGFGYGYTF | TGTGCCAGCAGCCAAGATGGTCGGGGATTCGGCTATGGCTACACCTTC
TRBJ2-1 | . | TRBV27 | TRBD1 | CASSLITGASYNEQFF | TGTGCCAGCAGTCTCATAACAGGGGCTTCCTACAATGAGCAGTTCTTC
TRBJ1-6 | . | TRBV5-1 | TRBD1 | CASSLGTIQGSPLHF | TGCGCCAGCAGCCTAGGGACAATACAGGGGTCACCCCTCCACTTT
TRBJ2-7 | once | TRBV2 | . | CASSEGSNYEQYF | TGTGCCAGCAGCGAGGGAAGTAACTACGAGCAGTACTTC
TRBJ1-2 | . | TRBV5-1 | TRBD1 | CASSLGDRVDYGYTF | TGCGCCAGCAGCTTGGGGGACAGGGTGGACTATGGCTACACCTTC
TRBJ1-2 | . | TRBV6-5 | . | CATRKGVMYYGYTF | TGTGCCACCCGAAAGGGGGTTATGTACTATGGCTACACCTTC
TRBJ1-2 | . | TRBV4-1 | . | CASSQLPGQTYTF | TGCGCCAGCAGCCAACTCCCCGGACAGACCTACACCTTC
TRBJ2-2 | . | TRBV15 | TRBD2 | CATSGAGWNTGELFF | TGTGCCACCAGCGGAGCGGGATGGAACACCGGGGAGCTGTTTTTT
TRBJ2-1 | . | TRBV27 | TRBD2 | CASSLLRAGEGDWGYNEQFF | TGTGCCAGCAGCCTCCTACGAGCGGGAGAAGGGGACTGGGGCTACAATGAGCAGTTCTTC
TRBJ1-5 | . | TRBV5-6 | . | CASSLEFSQPQHF | TGTGCCAGCAGCTTGGAGTTTAGTCAGCCCCAGCATTTT
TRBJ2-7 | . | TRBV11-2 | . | CATEDTVVYEQYF | TGTGCCACCGAGGACACGGTTGTTTACGAGCAGTACTTC
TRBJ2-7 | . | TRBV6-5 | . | CASGGPLTYEQYF | TGTGCCAGCGGGGGCCCTCTTACCTACGAGCAGTACTTC
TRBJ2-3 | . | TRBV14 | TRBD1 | CASSRRTGGQYF | TGTGCCAGCAGCCGTCGGACAGGCGGGCAGTATTTT
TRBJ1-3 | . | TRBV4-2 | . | CASSQPTEDTIYF | TGTGCCAGCAGCCAACCGACAGAAGACACCATATATTTT
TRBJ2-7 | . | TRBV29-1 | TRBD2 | CSVDPGLAVIKSSYEQYF | TGCAGCGTTGATCCGGGACTAGCGGTAATAAAAAGCTCCTACGAGCAGTACTTC
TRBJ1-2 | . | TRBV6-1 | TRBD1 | CASSATGEGGYTF | TGTGCCAGCAGTGCGACAGGGGAGGGAGGCTACACCTTC
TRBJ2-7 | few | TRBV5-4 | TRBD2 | CASSIGLAGTSYEQYF | TGTGCCAGCAGTATAGGACTAGCGGGTACCTCCTACGAGCAGTACTTC
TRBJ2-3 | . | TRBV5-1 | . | CASSPPAAVADTQYF | TGCGCCAGCAGCCCCCCAGCGGCGGTGGCAGATACGCAGTATTTT
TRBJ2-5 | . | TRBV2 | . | CASSWTQETQYF | TGTGCCAGCAGTTGGACACAAGAGACCCAGTACTTC
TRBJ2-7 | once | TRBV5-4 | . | CASSQIAEGLEQYF | TGTGCCAGCAGCCAAATAGCGGAGGGCCTCGAGCAGTACTTC
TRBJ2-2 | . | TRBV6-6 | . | CASTLLAGVGGELFF | TGTGCCAGCACCCTTCTCGCCGGGGTTGGCGGGGAGCTGTTTTTT
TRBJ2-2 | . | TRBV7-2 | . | CASSFSHAGELFF | TGTGCCAGCAGCTTTAGCCATGCCGGGGAGCTGTTTTTT
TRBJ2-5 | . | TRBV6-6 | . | CASSSLYRTVLETQYF | TGTGCCAGCAGTTCCCTGTACAGGACGGTTTTAGAGACCCAGTACTTC
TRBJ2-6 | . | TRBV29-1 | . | CSPTGKSGANVLTF | TGCAGCCCAACAGGGAAATCTGGGGCCAACGTCCTGACTTTC
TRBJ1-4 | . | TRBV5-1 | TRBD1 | CASSSGTGGEKLFF | TGCGCCAGCAGCTCCGGGACAGGAGGAGAAAAACTGTTTTTT
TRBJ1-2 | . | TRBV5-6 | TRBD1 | CASSFRDREYGYTF | TGTGCCAGCAGCTTCCGGGACAGGGAATACGGCTACACCTTC
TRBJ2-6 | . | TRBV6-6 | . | CASSYVKGAGANVLTF | TGTGCCAGCAGTTACGTGAAGGGGGCTGGGGCCAACGTCCTGACTTTC
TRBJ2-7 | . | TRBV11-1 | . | CASSLSSGSYEQYF | TGTGCCAGCAGCTTAAGTTCGGGGTCCTACGAGCAGTACTTC
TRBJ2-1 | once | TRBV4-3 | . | CASSQDKSSYNEQFF | TGCGCCAGCAGCCAAGACAAGAGCTCCTACAATGAGCAGTTCTTC
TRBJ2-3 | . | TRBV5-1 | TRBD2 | CASSPTGGSLTDTQYF | TGCGCCAGCAGCCCCACCGGGGGGAGCCTCACAGATACGCAGTATTTT
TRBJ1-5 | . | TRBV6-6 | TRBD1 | CASTDQGAVQPQHF | TGTGCCAGCACTGATCAGGGGGCCGTTCAGCCCCAGCATTTT
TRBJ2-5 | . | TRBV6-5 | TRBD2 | CASSYGGGVGETQYF | TGTGCCAGCAGTTACGGGGGGGGAGTTGGAGAGACCCAGTACTTC
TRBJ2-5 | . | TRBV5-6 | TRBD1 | CASSRAPTGAQETQYF | TGTGCCAGCAGCCGAGCTCCTACAGGGGCCCAAGAGACCCAGTACTTC
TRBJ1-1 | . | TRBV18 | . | CASSPITENTEAFF | TGTGCCAGCTCACCTATTACAGAGAACACTGAAGCTTTCTTT
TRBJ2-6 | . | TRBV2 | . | CASSDALGSSGANGLTF | TGTGCCAGCAGTGATGCGTTAGGTAGCTCTGGGGCCAACGGCCTGACTTTC
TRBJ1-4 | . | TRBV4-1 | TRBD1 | CASSQATGTGIEKLFF | TGCGCCAGCAGCCAAGCGACCGGGACAGGCATTGAAAAACTGTTTTTT
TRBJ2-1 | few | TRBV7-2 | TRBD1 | CASSLPTGEYNEQFF | TGTGCCAGCAGCTTACCGACAGGGGAATACAATGAGCAGTTCTTC
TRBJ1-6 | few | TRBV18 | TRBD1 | CASSPRYLGGQGSPLHF | TGTGCCAGCTCACCGAGATACCTGGGGGGACAGGGTTCACCCCTCCACTTT
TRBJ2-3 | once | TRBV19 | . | CASRPHRFPTDTQYF | TGTGCCAGTAGGCCACACAGGTTTCCCACAGATACGCAGTATTTT
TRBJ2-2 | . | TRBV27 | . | CASSLVGQNTGELFF | TGTGCCAGCAGTTTAGTCGGACAGAACACCGGGGAGCTGTTTTTT
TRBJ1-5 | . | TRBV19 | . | CASSTDVRGYQPQHF | TGTGCCAGTAGTACGGATGTCAGGGGATATCAGCCCCAGCATTTT
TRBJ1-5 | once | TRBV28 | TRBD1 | CASSFLDRGQRGQPQHF | TGTGCCAGCAGTTTCCTGGACAGGGGGCAACGCGGTCAGCCCCAGCATTTT